This TCR beta chain originates from a study of T cell repertoires in cytomegalovirus infection. This clonotype appeared many times. The target antigen is unknown. In germline, CDR1 is LGHDT, CDR2 YNNKEL (reference sequence). V shed 1 base, J shed 4 bases, and the junction held 5 bases outside the gene matches. The CDR3 length is 17 residues. TCRdb re-called the reads with MiXCR, one entry per CDR3 protein. The table lists roughly 800,000 distinct CDR3 sequences, about 28% of them singletons. Notes on the study in general: Public TCR beta family frequency separated CMV-and-HLA carriers, including in an independent cohort. HLA-C-restricted CMV clonotypes gave the most frequent clonotype in two of eight donors.

The V gene is TRBV3-1, the J gene TRBJ2-5; TRBD2 aligns across 14 bases. Sequenced material: cultured CD8+ T cells from PBMCs, taken from culture after CMV antigen stimulation. The sequence was collected from a human donor in good health (CMV status not recorded). Some clones in this sample may be carry-over from other donors' samples. CDR3 sequence reads: CASSQGTSGGTRETQYF. DNA for the CDR3: TGTGCCAGCAGCCAAGGGACTAGCGGGGGGACAAGAGAGACCCAGTACTTC.